What follows is one T cell receptor beta chain and its context. Its antigen is not identified. The data were produced by immunoSEQ multiplex PCR, yet TCRdb's version contains in-frame clones alone and is incomplete. The table lists about 53,000 clones, roughly 83% of them singletons. Germline CDR1 reads MNHNS; CDR2 reads SASEGT. V dropped 4 bases and J dropped 1; count of bases not matched to a gene: 6. The CDR3 runs 16 residues. This entry comes from a study of OX40 agonist ivuxolimab in advanced cancers. Study in general: Ivuxolimab, which is an agonistic anti-OX40 (CD134) antibody, was administered to the patients. Patients were roughly 83% male with ages about 23 to 80, mean around 58. Findings and caveats of the study: CD4+ and CD8+ blood T cells expanded clonally by week 6 at 0.1 to 3.0 mg/kg.

V gene TRBV6-1 combines with J gene TRBJ1-5; 8 bases are shared with TRBD1. Specimen: CD4+ or CD8+ T cells sorted from blood, collected in a trial of the OX40 agonist ivuxolimab. This clonotype originated in an adult with an advanced solid tumor such as melanoma, head and neck, liver or kidney cancer. CDR3 sequence (DNA): TGTGCCAGCAGTGCCTCCGACAGGGGCAGCAATCAGCCCCAGCATTTT. Translated, it gives CASSASDRGSNQPQHF.